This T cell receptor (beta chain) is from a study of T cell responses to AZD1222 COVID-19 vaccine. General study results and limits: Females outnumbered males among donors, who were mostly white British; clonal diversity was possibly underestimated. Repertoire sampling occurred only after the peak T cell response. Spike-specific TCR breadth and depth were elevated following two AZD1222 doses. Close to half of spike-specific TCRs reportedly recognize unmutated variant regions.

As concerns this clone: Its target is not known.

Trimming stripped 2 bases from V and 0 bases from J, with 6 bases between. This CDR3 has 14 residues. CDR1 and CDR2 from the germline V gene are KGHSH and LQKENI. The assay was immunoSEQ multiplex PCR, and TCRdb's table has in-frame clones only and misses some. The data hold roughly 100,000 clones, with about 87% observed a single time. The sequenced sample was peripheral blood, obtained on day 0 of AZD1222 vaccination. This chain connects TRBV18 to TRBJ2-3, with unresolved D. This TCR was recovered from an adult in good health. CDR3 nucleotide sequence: TGTGCCAGCTCACCAGCGCCCAGCACAGATACGCAGTATTTT. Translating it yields CASSPAPSTDTQYF.